These 23 T cell receptor beta chains share one sample of origin, sequenced in a study of cytomegalovirus exposure and HLA in healthy donors (dated by TCRdb to about 2017). Preparation of the library involved the immunoSEQ multiplex PCR assay. For the multiplex PCR, a mixture combining 60 forward primers for TCR Vbeta segments and 13 reverse primers for TCR Jbeta segments was used. Not all clones reach the TCRdb copy of this immuneACCESS table, which keeps in-frame sequences only. Checked studies attribute under half of the gap to unresolved V genes and leave the rest unexplained. This sample gives 95,000 to 150,000 clones in total; more than 15% of them show up just once. The ten largest clones add up to approximately 2.6% of the sample. What was sequenced was PBMCs. Every receptor here comes from a female donor in good health and CMV-seropositive.

V and J are TRBV6-5 and TRBJ2-2, with 7 bases matching TRBD1. V trimming: 8 bases; J trimming: 5 bases; junction bases outside the gene matches: 8. The CDR3 covers 14 residues. In germline, CDR1 is MNHEY, CDR2 SVGAGI. CDR3 residues: CASQGGWITGELFF. The CDR3 bases are TGTGCCAGCCAAGGGGGCTGGATTACCGGGGAGCTGTTTTTT.

The rearrangement joins TRBV19 to TRBJ1-1, with a weak D call TRBD1 (5 bases). The length of the CDR3 is 14 residues. The germline V and J ends were trimmed by 1 base and 4 bases, with 10 bases remaining between them. Germline V gene lookup returns CDR1 LNHDA and CDR2 SQIVND (reference sequence). The CDR3 DNA sequence: TGTGCCAGTAGTATAGTTCCCGGGGGCACTGAAGCTTTCTTT. Its protein is CASSIVPGGTEAFF.

In its sample, this clone was seen a few times. The chain combines TRBV4-2 with TRBJ2-7; 8 nucleotides agree with TRBD1. The V gene end was trimmed by 7 bases and the J gene end by 1 base; junction bases not matched to a gene: 6. Germline V gene data show CDR1 as LGHNA and CDR2 as YNFKEQ. The CDR3 runs to 14 residues. CDR3 coding DNA: TGTGCCAGCACCCGGGACAGGCTATCCTACGAGCAGTACTTC. Amino acids: CASTRDRLSYEQYF.

The CDR3 spells CASSVTPFTTQGEAFF. CDR3 in DNA: TGTGCCAGCAGCGTAACCCCCTTTACGACCCAGGGTGAAGCTTTCTTT. This chain joins TRBV9 and TRBJ1-1; weak D call: TRBD1 (5 bases). Trimming cost V 1 base and J 7 bases, with 20 bases left between them. The CDR3 sequence is 16 residues long. In germline, CDR1 is SGDLS, CDR2 YYNGEE.

This clone was seen more than once but under ten times. The chain is built from TRBV2 and TRBJ2-5; no clear D. The CDR3 has 14 residues. V dropped 6 bases and J dropped 2 bases, with 13 bases sitting between them. The germline gives CDR1 SNHLY, CDR2 FYNNEI. CDR3 in DNA: TGTGCCAGCAGCCGGCACTGGGCACAAGAGACCCAGTACTTC. This codes for CASSRHWAQETQYF.

The chain recombines TRBV4-3 with TRBJ1-1; D not resolved. CDR3 size: 13 residues. Trimming pared 5 bases from V and 5 bases from J, leaving 12 bases between. Looked up from germline, CDR1 is LGHNA and CDR2 is YSLEER. Here the CDR3 DNA reads TGCGCCAGCAGCACCCAACCGGGGACTGAAGCTTTCTTT. It encodes CASSTQPGTEAFF.

The V gene is TRBV7-2, the J gene TRBJ2-5; 8 bases line up with TRBD2. The CDR3 spans 16 residues. The germline V gene encodes CDR1 SGHTA and CDR2 FQGNSA. With V trimmed by 5 bases and J by 1 base, 9 bases remained unmatched. The CDR3 coding sequence is TGTGCCAGCAGCCCAAGGCGCCTAGCGGGCCAAGAGACCCAGTACTTC. It translates to CASSPRRLAGQETQYF.

This clone was found a few times. The rearrangement uses TRBV15 and TRBJ2-2, with 8 bases matching TRBD1. CDR3 length: 16 residues. Germline assignment: CDR1 LNHNV and CDR2 YYDKDF (reference sequence). J was trimmed by 0 bases and V by 3 bases; bases with no gene match: 3. The CDR3 DNA sequence: TGTGCCACCAGCAGGGACAGGGAATCGAACACCGGGGAGCTGTTTTTT. Its translation: CATSRDRESNTGELFF.

This clone was counted only a few times. The chain combines TRBV4-1 with TRBJ2-1; TRBD2 matches 11 bases. Germline assignment: CDR1 MGHRA and CDR2 YSYEKL. The CDR3 consists of 18 residues. Trimming took 4 bases from V and 4 from J; bases not matched to a gene: 12. CDR3 DNA: TGCGCCAGCAGCCGAACTAGCGGGAGTGTGGTCGGGTACAATGAGCAGTTCTTC. The encoded protein is CASSRTSGSVVGYNEQFF.

The table lists this clone with a few counts. This chain links TRBV9 with TRBJ1-1; D is perhaps TRBD1 (5 bases). CDR3 length: 14 residues. Trimming took 3 bases from V and 1 from J, leaving 10 bases between them. Germline CDR1 is SGDLS and CDR2 is YYNGEE. The CDR3 bases are TGTGCCAGCAGCGCATTGGACACGAACACTGAAGCTTTCTTT. Translated, it gives CASSALDTNTEAFF.

The rearrangement links TRBV7-2 to TRBJ2-7; maybe TRBD1 (6 bases). There are 13 residues in the CDR3. Trimming stripped 6 bases from V and 3 bases from J, with 12 bases between. Per germline, CDR1 SGHTA and CDR2 FQGNSA. The CDR3 region has the DNA TGTGCCAGCAGTTTTAGGACAGACTACGAGCAGTACTTC. It yields the protein CASSFRTDYEQYF. The full variable domain, its missing parts supplied by reference TRBV7-2 and TRBJ2-7, is GAGVSQSPSNKVTEKGKDVELRCDPISGHTALYWYRQSLGQGLEFLIYFQGNSAPDKSGLPSDRFSAERTGGSVSTLTIQRTQQEDSAVYLCASSFRTDYEQYFGPGTRLTVT.

The chain recombines TRBV7-6 with TRBJ2-2, with 10 positions matching TRBD2. This CDR3 spans 20 amino acids. The ends lost 4 bases at V and 1 base at J; junction bases unmatched: 15. From germline, CDR1 is SGHVS and CDR2 FNYEAQ. The CDR3 DNA follows: TGTGCCAGCAGCTCCCCATGGAGTGTAGGGACTAGCGAGAACACCGGGGAGCTGTTTTTT. Translated: CASSSPWSVGTSENTGELFF.

The genes are TRBV4-3 and TRBJ1-2; D not resolved. Germline CDR1 LGHNA, CDR2 YSLEER. Trimming shortened V by 2 bases and J by 2 bases, and 9 bases separated the two germline ends. There are 14 residues in the CDR3. In DNA form, the CDR3 reads TGCGCCAGCAGCCAATTCGACAAGAACTATGGCTACACCTTC. Translating gives CASSQFDKNYGYTF.

The chain links TRBV4-3 to TRBJ2-7; 9 bases fit TRBD1. Trimming removed 2 bases from V and 3 bases from J; junction bases left unmatched: 8. CDR1 and CDR2 (germline): LGHNA, YSLEER. The CDR3 extends over 16 amino acids. CDR3 sequence reads: CASSQSWTGVGYEQYF. The CDR3 coding sequence is TGCGCCAGCAGCCAATCTTGGACAGGGGTCGGCTACGAGCAGTACTTC.

This clone was observed a handful of times. This chain joins TRBV4-1 and TRBJ2-2; 8 nucleotides line up with TRBD2. J lost 1 base, V lost 1 base, and 2 bases had no gene match. This CDR3 spans 16 amino acids. Germline CDR1 is MGHRA and CDR2 is YSYEKL. CDR3 nucleotides: TGCGCCAGCAGCCAAGGAACTAGCGGGAACACCGGGGAGCTGTTTTTT. Translated, it gives CASSQGTSGNTGELFF.

This clone was counted between two and nine times. The gene calls are TRBV10-1 and TRBJ2-3; 11 nucleotides align to TRBD2. Per the germline V gene, CDR1 is WNHNN and CDR2 is SYGVQD (reference sequence). V was pared by 3 bases and J by 6 bases, with 8 bases of the junction left unmatched. This CDR3 has 16 amino acids. In DNA, the CDR3 is TGCGCCAGCAGTGAATCTCTAGCGGGGGGTAAGGATACGCAGTATTTT. Translated, it gives CASSESLAGGKDTQYF.

This clone has a handful of counts. V gene TRBV5-1 combines with J gene TRBJ2-2, with a weak D call TRBD1 (6 bases). Germline V gene data show CDR1 as SGHRS and CDR2 as YFSETQ. This CDR3 is built from 16 residues. The V end was cut by 2 bases, the J end by 2 bases, with 13 bases between. The CDR3 DNA reads as TGCGCCAGCAGCTTCCCGACAGGAGGTAACACCGGGGAGCTGTTTTTT. This translates into CASSFPTGGNTGELFF.

The chain links TRBV7-8 to TRBJ2-7, with TRBD2 matching 7 bases. The germline gives CDR1 SGHVS, CDR2 FQNEAQ. CDR3 length: 14 residues. V lost 2 bases and J lost 3; bases outside the gene matches: 4. The CDR3 DNA is TGTGCCAGCAGCTTACTAGCGGCAAGCTACGAGCAGTACTTC. Residues: CASSLLAASYEQYF.

The chain joins TRBV7-9 to TRBJ1-2; 8 bases align to TRBD1. The CDR3 is 14 residues long. With 5 bases clipped from V and 7 bases from J, the junction kept 9 bases outside the gene matches. Germline V lookup: CDR1 SEHNR, CDR2 FQNEAQ (reference sequence). The CDR3 here is CASSPDRAEGGYTF. DNA of the CDR3: TGTGCCAGCAGCCCGGACAGGGCGGAAGGTGGCTACACCTTC.

The chain couples TRBV7-8 to TRBJ1-1; D ambiguous. The CDR3 covers 13 residues. Germline V gene sequence: CDR1 SGHVS, CDR2 FQNEAQ. Trimming cost V 1 base and J 5 bases, with 8 bases left between them. The DNA for the CDR3 is TGTGCCAGCAGCTTAGGAGGCGGGACTGAAGCTTTCTTT. It translates to CASSLGGGTEAFF.

This rearrangement joins TRBV18 to TRBJ2-4, with D possibly TRBD2 on 6 matching bases. The germline V and J ends were trimmed by 4 bases and 0 bases, with 22 bases remaining between them. CDR1 KGHSH and CDR2 LQKENI come from the germline V gene. The CDR3 is 19 residues long. CDR3 in amino acids: CASSLRLAERVLAKNIQYF. Written as DNA, the CDR3 is TGTGCCAGCTCACTCCGCTTAGCGGAGCGGGTACTAGCCAAAAACATTCAGTACTTC.

The J gene is TRBJ1-2, the V gene TRBV27, with TRBD1 as a possible D gene (5 bases). The germline CDR1 and CDR2 sequences are MNHEY and SMNVEV (reference sequence). Trimming pared 3 bases from V and 6 bases from J, leaving 20 bases between. The CDR3 spans 16 residues. The CDR3 sequence is CASSFAFGGSGDGYTF. The CDR3 bases are TGTGCCAGCAGTTTTGCTTTTGGGGGATCGGGGGATGGCTACACCTTC.

CDR3 sequence (DNA): TGTGCCAGCAGCTTGTCGGGACAGGGGGAGACCCAGTACTTC. Translated, it gives CASSLSGQGETQYF. J is TRBJ2-5 and V is TRBV7-3; 10 nucleotides agree with TRBD1. Looked up from germline, CDR1 is SGHTA and CDR2 is FQGTGA. The trim removed 3 bases at V and 5 bases at J, leaving 3 bases unmatched. This CDR3 is built from 14 residues. The full variable domain, completed using reference TRBV7-3 and TRBJ2-5, is GAGVSQTPSNKVTEKGKYVELRCDPISGHTALYWYRQSLGQGPEFLIYFQGTGAADDSGLPNDRFFAVRPEGSVSTLKIQRTERGDSAVYLCASSLSGQGETQYFGPGTRLLVL.